The rows below give T cell receptor beta chains drawn from one sample of a study of beta chain features in type 1 diabetes. Data came from immunoSEQ multiplex PCR; TCRdb stores just in-frame clones and leaves some out. The table includes under 300,000 clones, 25% to 30% detected once. What was sequenced was central memory CD4+ T cells from blood. Receptor source: a man aged 30 to 39 in good health. CDR3s leave out the opening cysteine and the closing phenylalanine or tryptophan. The size field is filled for only some rows; it gives once, few, many or a size class.

>TRBV7-2|TRBJ1-2|.
ASSSKGAYGYT
>TRBV7-9|TRBJ1-6|few
ASSLASGNSPLH
>TRBV6-5|TRBJ2-3|.
ASGGDTQY
>TRBV28|TRBJ2-2|.
ASSFRAGELF
>TRBV7-9|TRBJ2-2|few
ASSSVAGVITGELF
>TRBV6-5|TRBJ1-6|.
ASRIGPYSPLH
>TRBV11-2|TRBJ2-3|.
ASSLEVGGTDTQY
>TRBV30|TRBJ1-6|few
AWSVSQGQNSPLH
>TRBV15|TRBJ1-1|few
ATRTYDPNTEAF
>TRBV7-2|TRBJ1-2|few
ASSSGNYGYT
>TRBV5-4|TRBJ2-1|medium-sized
ASSSLWGNNEQF
>TRBV7-7|TRBJ2-2|.
ASSPAPPGTGELF
>TRBV29-1|TRBJ2-3|.
SVEGEAGSGDTQY
>TRBV29-1|TRBJ2-1|few
SVEDGAGEQF
>TRBV7-2|TRBJ2-4|few
ASSLGVGKNIQY
>TRBV13|TRBJ2-5|.
ASSRYQETQY
>TRBV2|TRBJ2-3|few
ASSEERTASTDTQY
>TRBV7-7|TRBJ2-3|.
ASSLGVDRVTDTQY
>TRBV30|TRBJ1-5|many
AWSGGRYQPQH
>TRBV19|TRBJ1-6|few
ASSPKGSFNSPLH
>TRBV2|TRBJ1-6|.
ASSAGRENSPLH
>TRBV29-1|TRBJ2-1|.
SVQRPGQTSNEQF
>TRBV30|TRBJ1-1|few
AWSRGGVNTEAF
>TRBV4-2|TRBJ2-3|few
ASSPDRSTDTQY